Below are 21 T cell receptor beta chains sequenced from a single sample in a study of Ad26.COV2.S vaccination and SARS-CoV-2 variants. Clones were sequenced by immunoSEQ multiplex PCR, and TCRdb holds only the in-frame ones, with some missing. Here the sample spans about 97,000 clones, over 60% being singletons. The specimen was peripheral blood, collected after recovery from COVID-19. Receptor source: a human donor who had recovered from COVID-19.

This clone occurred a few times. As DNA, the CDR3 is TGTGCCAGGCAGGGAGGGGACACCGGGGAGCTGTTTTTT. This codes for CARQGGDTGELFF. J is TRBJ2-2 and V is TRBV7-9, with 7 bases lining up with TRBD2. The CDR3 runs 13 residues. With V trimmed by 9 bases and J by 3 bases, 4 bases remained unmatched. Germline V gene sequence: CDR1 SEHNR, CDR2 FQNEAQ (reference sequence).

This chain joins TRBV28 and TRBJ2-5; TRBD1 agrees at 8 bases. CDR1 MDHEN and CDR2 SYDVKM come from the germline V gene. Unmatched junction bases numbered 10, after V lost 5 bases and J lost 2 bases. This CDR3 comprises 16 residues. The CDR3 nucleotides are TGTGCCAGCAGTACGGACAGGGTAGGGGGACAAGAGACCCAGTACTTC. It is translated as CASSTDRVGGQETQYF. Full variable domain (missing parts from reference TRBV28 and TRBJ2-5): DVKVTQSSRYLVKRTGEKVFLECVQDMDHENMFWYRQDPGLGLRLIYFSYDVKMKEKGDIPEGYSVSREKKERFSLILESASTNQTSMYLCASSTDRVGGQETQYFGPGTRLLVL.

This rearrangement joins TRBV7-3 to TRBJ2-3; TRBD1 agrees at 9 bases. The CDR3 runs 17 residues. V trimming: 3 bases; J trimming: 6 bases; junction bases outside the gene matches: 13. Germline assignment: CDR1 SGHTA and CDR2 FQGTGA. CDR3 sequence reads: CASSFTGTGLRWDTQYF. For the CDR3, the DNA is TGTGCCAGCAGCTTCACGGGGACAGGGCTGAGATGGGATACGCAGTATTTT.

This clone was seen only once. The chain has TRBV5-6 and TRBJ2-5; D perhaps matches TRBD1 (6 bases). CDR3 size: 17 residues. The germline CDR1 and CDR2 sequences are SGHDT and YYEEEE. The V gene lost 4 bases and the J gene lost 4 bases, with 23 bases spanning the gap. CDR3 coding DNA: TGTGCCAGCAGCATAGGGTACCGGGACACCACTATAGAGACCCAGTACTTC. Its protein product is CASSIGYRDTTIETQYF.

The chain links TRBV5-1 to TRBJ1-5, with TRBD1 matching 7 bases. The CDR3 covers 16 residues. Germline lookup yields CDR1 SGHRS and CDR2 YFSETQ. With V trimmed by 2 bases and J by 4 bases, 9 bases remained unmatched. The CDR3 DNA reads as TGCGCCAGCAGCTTTCCAGGGGGGCGAGGGAATCAGCCCCAGCATTTT. Its protein product is CASSFPGGRGNQPQHF.

The chain combines TRBV19 with TRBJ2-2; 7 bases are shared with TRBD2. This CDR3 spans 13 amino acids. J gave up 6 bases and V 11 bases, and 9 bases lay outside the gene matches. Germline V lookup: CDR1 LNHDA, CDR2 SQIVND (reference sequence). The CDR3: CAARGAGAGELFF. CDR3 DNA sequence: TGTGCCGCTCGCGGGGCGGGGGCCGGGGAGCTGTTTTTT.

The chain couples TRBV30 to TRBJ2-6; D not resolved. The germline CDR1 and CDR2 sequences are GTSNPN and SVGIG (reference sequence). This CDR3 spans 13 amino acids. Deletions cut 1 base from V and 2 bases from J, with 3 bases between. The CDR3 is CAWSATGANVLTF. The CDR3 bases are TGTGCCTGGAGTGCCACTGGGGCCAACGTCCTGACTTTC.

The chain is built from TRBV7-6 and TRBJ2-5; tentative D call: TRBD1 (5 bases). This CDR3 is 14 amino acids long. Trimming took 1 base from V and 6 from J, leaving 12 bases between them. The V gene's germline CDR1 is SGHVS and CDR2 FNYEAQ. The CDR3 nucleotides are TGTGCCAGCAGCTTAGGGAGACAGCCACAGACCCAGTACTTC. It specifies CASSLGRQPQTQYF.

Only a few counts were recorded for this clone. The chain couples TRBV28 to TRBJ1-1, with 7 positions matching TRBD1. Germline CDR1 and CDR2: MDHEN and SYDVKM. V lost 6 bases to trimming and J lost 1 base; unmatched junction nucleotides: 5. There are 14 residues in the CDR3. CDR3 sequence (DNA): TGTGCCAGCAGCCCGACAGGGCGGAACACTGAAGCTTTCTTT. Its translation is CASSPTGRNTEAFF.

A few counts support this clone. The identical CDR3 is also encoded by other nucleotide sequences in the sample. This rearrangement joins TRBV2 to TRBJ1-5; D gene unclear. The CDR3 extends over 15 amino acids. Looked up from germline, CDR1 is SNHLY and CDR2 is FYNNEI. V lost 1 base, J lost 0 bases, and 7 bases lay in between. CDR3 coding DNA: TGTGCCAGCAGTGAAGGCAGATATAGCAATCAGCCCCAGCATTTT. As protein: CASSEGRYSNQPQHF.

The chain combines TRBV6-2 or TRBV6-3 with TRBJ2-2, with 13 bases matching TRBD2. Germline loops: CDR1 MNHEY, CDR2 SVGEGT. The CDR3 is 18 amino acids. The V segment lost 5 bases and the J segment 4 bases; nucleotides outside the gene matches: 10. The CDR3 sequence is CASSPPGTSGDFTGELFF. CDR3 in DNA: TGTGCCAGCAGTCCCCCCGGGACTAGCGGGGACTTCACCGGGGAGCTGTTTTTT.

The rearrangement links TRBV5-4 to TRBJ2-2; TRBD2 aligns across 11 bases. The CDR3 loop spans 17 amino acids. Germline CDR1 reads SGHNT; CDR2 reads YYREEE (reference sequence). J gave up 0 bases and V 4 bases, and 5 bases lay outside the gene matches. The CDR3 spells CASSDTSGGANTGELFF. The CDR3 DNA reads TGTGCCAGCAGCGATACTAGCGGGGGTGCGAACACCGGGGAGCTGTTTTTT. Full variable domain (rest looked up from reference TRBV5-4 and TRBJ2-2): ETGVTQSPTHLIKTRGQQVTLRCSSQSGHNTVSWYQQALGQGPQFIFQYYREEENGRGNFPPRFSGLQFPNYSSELNVNALELDDSALYLCASSDTSGGANTGELFFGEGSRLTVL.

The rearrangement links TRBV4-3 to TRBJ2-3; no clear D gene. Germline V gives CDR1 LGHNA, CDR2 YSLEER. CDR3 length: 14 residues. Between the trimmed V and J ends, which lost 0 bases and 4 bases, there was a span of 8 bases. The CDR3: CASSQDRAADTQYF. As DNA, the CDR3 is TGCGCCAGCAGCCAAGATAGGGCTGCAGATACGCAGTATTTT.

V gene TRBV9 combines with J gene TRBJ2-1, with TRBD2 identical over 8 bases. V lost 2 bases to trimming and J lost 2 bases; unmatched junction nucleotides: 3. The CDR3 has 15 amino acids. Germline CDR1 and CDR2: SGDLS and YYNGEE. CDR3 region: CASSVQRGTYNEQFF. As DNA, the CDR3 is TGTGCCAGCAGCGTCCAGCGGGGGACCTACAATGAGCAGTTCTTC.

The chain recombines TRBV6-5 with TRBJ1-1; D is possibly TRBD1 (5 bases). Germline loops: CDR1 MNHEY, CDR2 SVGAGI. V was trimmed by 7 bases and J by 5 bases, leaving 14 bases between them. The CDR3 is 13 amino acids. The CDR3 sequence: CASISREKTEAFF. Written as DNA, the CDR3 is TGTGCCAGCATATCCAGGGAAAAGACTGAAGCTTTCTTT.

The genes are TRBV6-6 and TRBJ2-5, with D possibly being TRBD2 (6 bases). The CDR3 spans 12 residues. From germline, CDR1 is MNHNY and CDR2 SVGAGI (reference sequence). V shed 8 bases and J shed 8 bases, with 15 bases lying between them. CDR3 coding DNA: TGTGCCAGCTCGAGGGCGCGGGAAACCCAGTACTTC. Encoded protein: CASSRARETQYF.

The genes are TRBV27 and TRBJ2-5; 10 bases map to TRBD2. The germline gives CDR1 MNHEY, CDR2 SMNVEV (reference sequence). CDR3 length: 16 amino acids. Unmatched junction bases numbered 5, after V lost 2 bases and J lost 2 bases. CDR3 residues: CASSLASGGTQETQYF. CDR3 nucleotides: TGTGCCAGCAGTTTAGCTAGCGGGGGAACTCAAGAGACCCAGTACTTC.

This clone was detected only a few times. This chain connects TRBV7-9 to TRBJ2-7, with TRBD1 matching over 7 bases. Trimming cost V 4 bases and J 0 bases; bases outside gene matches: 9. Germline V CDR1 and CDR2: SEHNR, FQNEAQ (reference sequence). This CDR3 is built from 16 residues. CDR3 in DNA: TGTGCCAGCAGCTCAAGGTTGGGACAGAGCTCCTACGAGCAGTACTTC. Its protein product is CASSSRLGQSSYEQYF.

This rearrangement joins TRBV6-5 to TRBJ1-6; no definite D call. The CDR3 loop spans 14 amino acids. Germline V gene data show CDR1 as MNHEY and CDR2 as SVGAGI. V was cut by 8 bases and J by 0 bases, with 8 bases left in between. This CDR3 reads CASCRSSYNSPLHF. The CDR3 DNA sequence: TGTGCCAGCTGTAGGAGCTCCTATAATTCACCCCTCCACTTT.

The chain couples TRBV5-1 to TRBJ2-3; 7 bases match TRBD1. Germline lookup yields CDR1 SGHRS and CDR2 YFSETQ. The CDR3 length is 15 residues. The trim removed 0 bases at V and 6 bases at J, leaving 7 bases unmatched. For the CDR3, the DNA is TGCGCCAGCAGCTTGGTCGGGACAGCTTTCGATACGCAGTATTTT. Protein product: CASSLVGTAFDTQYF.

This chain links TRBV6-5 with TRBJ2-2, with D uncertain. The CDR3 runs 13 residues. CDR1 MNHEY and CDR2 SVGAGI come from the germline V gene. Deletions cut 4 bases from V and 4 bases from J, with 7 bases between. The CDR3 reads CASSFQVTGELFF. CDR3 nucleotide sequence: TGTGCCAGCAGTTTCCAGGTCACCGGGGAGCTGTTTTTT.